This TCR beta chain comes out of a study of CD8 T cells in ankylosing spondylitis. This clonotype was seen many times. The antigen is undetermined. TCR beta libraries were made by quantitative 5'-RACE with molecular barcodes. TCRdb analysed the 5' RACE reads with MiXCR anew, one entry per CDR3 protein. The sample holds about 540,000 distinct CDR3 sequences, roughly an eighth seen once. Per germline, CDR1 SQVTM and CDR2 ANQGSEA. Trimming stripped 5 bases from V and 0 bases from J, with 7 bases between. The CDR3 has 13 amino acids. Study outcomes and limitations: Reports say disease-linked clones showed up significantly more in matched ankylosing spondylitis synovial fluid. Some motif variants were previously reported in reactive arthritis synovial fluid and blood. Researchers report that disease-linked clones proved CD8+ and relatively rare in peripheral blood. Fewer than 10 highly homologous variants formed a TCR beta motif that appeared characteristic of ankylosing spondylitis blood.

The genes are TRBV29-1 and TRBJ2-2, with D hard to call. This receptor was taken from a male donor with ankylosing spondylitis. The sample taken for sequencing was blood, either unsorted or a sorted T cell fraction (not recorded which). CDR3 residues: CSVIRTNTGELFF. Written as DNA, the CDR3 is TGCAGCGTTATACGGACGAACACCGGGGAGCTGTTTTTT.